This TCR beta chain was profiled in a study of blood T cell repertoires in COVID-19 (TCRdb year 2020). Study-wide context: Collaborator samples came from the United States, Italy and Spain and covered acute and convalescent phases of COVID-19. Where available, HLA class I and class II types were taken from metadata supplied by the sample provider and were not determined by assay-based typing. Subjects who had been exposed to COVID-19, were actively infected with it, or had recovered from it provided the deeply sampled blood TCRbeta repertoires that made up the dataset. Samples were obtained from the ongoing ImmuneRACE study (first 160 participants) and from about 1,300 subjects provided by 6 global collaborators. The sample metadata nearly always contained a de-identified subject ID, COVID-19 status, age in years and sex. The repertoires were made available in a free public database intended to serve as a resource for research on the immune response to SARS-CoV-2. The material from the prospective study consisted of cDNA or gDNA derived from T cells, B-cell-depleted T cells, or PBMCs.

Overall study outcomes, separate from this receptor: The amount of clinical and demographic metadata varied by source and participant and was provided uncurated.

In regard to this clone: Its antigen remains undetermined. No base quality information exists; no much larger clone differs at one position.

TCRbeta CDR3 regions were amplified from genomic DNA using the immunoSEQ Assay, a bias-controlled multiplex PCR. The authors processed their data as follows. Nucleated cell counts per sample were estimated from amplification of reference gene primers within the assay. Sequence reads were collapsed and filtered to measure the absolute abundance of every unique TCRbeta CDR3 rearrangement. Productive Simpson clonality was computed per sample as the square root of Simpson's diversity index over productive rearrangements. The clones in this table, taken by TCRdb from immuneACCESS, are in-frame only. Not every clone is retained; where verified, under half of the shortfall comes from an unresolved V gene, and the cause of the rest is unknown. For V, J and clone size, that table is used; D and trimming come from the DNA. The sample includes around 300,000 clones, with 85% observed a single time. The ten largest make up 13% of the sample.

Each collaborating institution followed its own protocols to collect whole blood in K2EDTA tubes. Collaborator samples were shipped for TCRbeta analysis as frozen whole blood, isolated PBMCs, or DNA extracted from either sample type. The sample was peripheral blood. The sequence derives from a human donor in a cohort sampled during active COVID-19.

In nucleotides, the sequence is TGTGCCAGCACCCAGGGCGACCAGCCCCAGCATTTT. Its coded protein is CASTQGDQPQHF. Recombination connected TRBV2 to TRBJ1-5, with a weak D call of TRBD1 (5 bases match). The germline ends are 11 bases apart after V is trimmed by 7 bases and J by 7 bases. There are 12 amino acids in the CDR3, from cysteine to phenylalanine inclusive. Of all the DNA, just the CDR3 is kept, 36 bases in frame from base 1. Looking up the germline V gene yields CDR1 SNHLY and CDR2 FYNNEI.